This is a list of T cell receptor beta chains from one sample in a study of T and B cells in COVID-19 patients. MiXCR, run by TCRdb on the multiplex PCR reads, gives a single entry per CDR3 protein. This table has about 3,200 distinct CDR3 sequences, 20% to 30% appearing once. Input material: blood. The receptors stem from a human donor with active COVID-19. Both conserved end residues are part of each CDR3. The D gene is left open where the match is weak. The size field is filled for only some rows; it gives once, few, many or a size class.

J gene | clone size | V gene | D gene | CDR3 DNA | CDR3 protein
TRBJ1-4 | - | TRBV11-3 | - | TGTGCCAGCAGCTTAGATCGTGTGATAGGAGTTGAAAAACTGTTTTTT | CASSLDRVIGVEKLFF
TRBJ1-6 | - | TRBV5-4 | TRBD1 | TGTGCCAGCAGCCGTGACAGACAGGGGCCTTCACCCCTCCACTTT | CASSRDRQGPSPLHF
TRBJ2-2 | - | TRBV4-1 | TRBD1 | TGCGCCAGCAGCCAGACCGGGACAGGGGGGAGGAACACCGGGGAGCTGTTTTTT | CASSQTGTGGRNTGELFF
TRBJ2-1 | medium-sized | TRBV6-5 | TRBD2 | TGTGCCAGCAGTGAATTTCCTAGCGGGGGGGCCTACAATGAGCAGTTCTTC | CASSEFPSGGAYNEQFF
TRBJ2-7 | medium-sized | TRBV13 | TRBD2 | TGTGCCAGCAGCACCCCGGGGGGGCCGAATGAGCAGTACTTC | CASSTPGGPNEQYF
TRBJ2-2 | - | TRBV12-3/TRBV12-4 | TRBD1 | TGTGCCAGCAATTCCGGGACAGGCTGGACCGGGGAGCTGTTTTTT | CASNSGTGWTGELFF
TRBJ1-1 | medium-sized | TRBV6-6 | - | TGTGCCAGCAGTTATGCTGGTAGGGGTACTGAAGCTTTCTTT | CASSYAGRGTEAFF
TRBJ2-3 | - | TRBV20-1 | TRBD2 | TGCAGTGCCTCGGGACTAGCGGGGGGGATCACAGATACGCAGTATTTT | CSASGLAGGITDTQYF
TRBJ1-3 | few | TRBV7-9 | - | TGTGCCAGCAGTACGGGGGGCTCGGACACCATATATTTT | CASSTGGSDTIYF
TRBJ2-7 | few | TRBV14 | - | TGTGCCAGCAGCCAAGATGTTTTGAGGGGCGAGCAGTACTTC | CASSQDVLRGEQYF
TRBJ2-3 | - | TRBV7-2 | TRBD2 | TGTGCCAGCAGCATAATAGCGGGGGTGACAGATACGCAGTATTTT | CASSIIAGVTDTQYF
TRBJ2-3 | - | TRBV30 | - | TGTGCCTGGAGGGGGGGGGCCGCAGATACGCAGTATTTT | CAWRGGAADTQYF
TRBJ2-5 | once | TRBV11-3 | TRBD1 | TGTGCCAGCATCCGACAGGGCGTGAAGGAGACCCAGTACTTC | CASIRQGVKETQYF
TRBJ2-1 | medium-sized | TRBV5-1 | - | TGCGCCAGCGTCCGGGGCAATGGAGATGAGCAGTTCTTC | CASVRGNGDEQFF
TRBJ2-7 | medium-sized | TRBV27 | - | TGTGCCAGCAGTGCCCGTACGGGGTACGAGCAGTACTTC | CASSARTGYEQYF
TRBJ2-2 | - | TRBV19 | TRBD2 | TGTGCCAGTAGTATAGCGGCTAGCGGGGGGGTGAACACCGGGGAGCTGTTTTTT | CASSIAASGGVNTGELFF
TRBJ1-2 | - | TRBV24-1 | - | TGTGCCACCCCCAAGGGTTTTTGGACCTTC | CATPKGFWTF
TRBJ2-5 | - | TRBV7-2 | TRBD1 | TGTGCCAGCAGCTTAGGGACAGGGGGCGCGCAGACCCAGTACTTC | CASSLGTGGAQTQYF
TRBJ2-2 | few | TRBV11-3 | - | TGTGCCAGCAGCTTAGGATACCCCCTGACGTCCGGGGAGCTGTTTTTT | CASSLGYPLTSGELFF
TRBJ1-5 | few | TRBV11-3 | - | TGTGCCAGCAGCCAGGGTGGACGTAGCAATCAGCCCCAGCATTTT | CASSQGGRSNQPQHF
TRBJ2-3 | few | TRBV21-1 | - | TGTGCCAGCTTAAAAGGGGGGAGTGGGGGTGGGACAGATACGCAGTATTTT | CASLKGGSGGGTDTQYF
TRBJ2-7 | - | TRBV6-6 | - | TGTGCCAGCAGTTATGGGCAGGGAATGAGATCCCCCTACGAGCAGTACTTC | CASSYGQGMRSPYEQYF
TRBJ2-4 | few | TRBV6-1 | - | TGTGCCAGCAGGGAGGAGACAGCCAAAAACATTCAGTACTTC | CASREETAKNIQYF
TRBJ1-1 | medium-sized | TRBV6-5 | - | TGTGCCAGCAGACGGACAGAGATGAACACTGAAGCTTTCTTT | CASRRTEMNTEAFF
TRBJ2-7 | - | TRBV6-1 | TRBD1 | TGTGCCAGCAGTCGTGACAGGGGGCGCGAGCAGTACTTC | CASSRDRGREQYF
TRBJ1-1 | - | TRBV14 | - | TGTGCCAGCAGCCAAGAAGTGAACACTGAAGCTTTCTTT | CASSQEVNTEAFF
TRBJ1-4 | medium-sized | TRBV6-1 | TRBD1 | TGTGCCAGCCCAAAGACAGGGTACGAAAAACTGTTTTTT | CASPKTGYEKLFF
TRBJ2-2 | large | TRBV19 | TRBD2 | TGTGCCAGTAGTATGATAGCGGGGGCGAACACCGGGGAGCTGTTTTTT | CASSMIAGANTGELFF
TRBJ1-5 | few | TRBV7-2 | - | TGTGCCAGCACCCTAGGGGGTGGGTACCAGCCCCAGCATTTT | CASTLGGGYQPQHF
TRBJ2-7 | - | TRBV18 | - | TGTGCCAGCTCACCGGGGCAGGTCCGCGAGCAGTACTTC | CASSPGQVREQYF
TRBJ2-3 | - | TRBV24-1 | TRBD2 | TGTGCCACGGCGGGGGGGCAGGACACAGATACGCAGTATTTT | CATAGGQDTDTQYF
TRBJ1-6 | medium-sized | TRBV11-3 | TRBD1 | TGTGCCAGCAGCTCCGGGACAGGTCGAGGTCCCCTCCACTTT | CASSSGTGRGPLHF
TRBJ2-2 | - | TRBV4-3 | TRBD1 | TGCGCCAGCAGCCAGGACGACAGGGTCCTGGGCGGGGAGCTGTTTTTT | CASSQDDRVLGGELFF
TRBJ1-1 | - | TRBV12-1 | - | TGTGCCAGCAGCTTTGGCGGACAGGGAAGCACTGAAGCTTTCTTT | CASSFGGQGSTEAFF
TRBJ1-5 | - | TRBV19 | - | TGTGCCAGTAGTACGGCAGGGAATCAGCCCCAGCATTTT | CASSTAGNQPQHF
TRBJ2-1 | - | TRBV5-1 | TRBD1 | TGCGCCAGCAGCTTGGGTCGGACAGGAAACTACAATGAGCAGTTCTTC | CASSLGRTGNYNEQFF
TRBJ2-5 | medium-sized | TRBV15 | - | TGTGCCACCAGCGGGTCGTTGGCACACCATACCCAGTACTTC | CATSGSLAHHTQYF
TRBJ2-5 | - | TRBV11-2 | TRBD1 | TGTGCCAGCAGCTTAGGGACAGGGGCCAAAGAGACCCAGTACTTC | CASSLGTGAKETQYF
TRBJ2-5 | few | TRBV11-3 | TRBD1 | TGTGCCAGCAGCCTTCGACAGGGCGTGAAGGAGACCCAGTACTTC | CASSLRQGVKETQYF
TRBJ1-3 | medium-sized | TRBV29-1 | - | TGCAGCTCGGCCCAGCTCTCTGGAAACACCATATATTTT | CSSAQLSGNTIYF
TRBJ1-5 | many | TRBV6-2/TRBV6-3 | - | TGTGCCAGCAGCTATGACAGTAGCAATCAGCCCCAGCATTTT | CASSYDSSNQPQHF
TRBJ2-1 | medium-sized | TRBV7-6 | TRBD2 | TGTGCCAGCAGCTTAGGTATGAGCGGGGGGGCCATGAGTGAGCAGTTCTTC | CASSLGMSGGAMSEQFF
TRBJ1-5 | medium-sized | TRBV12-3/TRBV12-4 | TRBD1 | TGTGCCAGCAGTTTTTCGCCAGGGGGATCCCTTGAGAGCAATCAGCCCCAGCATTTT | CASSFSPGGSLESNQPQHF
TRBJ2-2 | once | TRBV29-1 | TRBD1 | TGCAGCGACGAGGACAGGGGGAACACCGGGGAGCTGTTTTTT | CSDEDRGNTGELFF
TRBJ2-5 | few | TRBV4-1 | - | TGCGCCAGCAGCCGCGTGGTACAGGGGACTACCCTGCAAGAGACCCAGTACTTC | CASSRVVQGTTLQETQYF
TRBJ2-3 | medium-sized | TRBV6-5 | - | TGTGCCAGCAGTTACCGCACGGGAGTAGGCACGCAGTATTTT | CASSYRTGVGTQYF
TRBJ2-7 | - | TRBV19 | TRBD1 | TGTGCCAGTACGAGGGACAGGGATGGTACCTACGAGCAGTACTTC | CASTRDRDGTYEQYF